This T cell receptor (beta chain) was captured by sequencing in a study of blood T cell repertoires in COVID-19. Study-wide context: The United States, Italy and Spain supplied acute and convalescent COVID-19 samples.

Assay: immunoSEQ multiplex PCR; the TCRdb copy retains only in-frame clones and omits some. The sample holds 130,000 to 150,000 clones, around 79% seen once. The clonotype comes from a man between 60 and 75 years old with acute or convalescent COVID-19. Sequencing was done on a sample of peripheral blood.

CDR3 DNA sequence: TGTGCCACCAGTCCTTTCCAATCAACAGGGGTAGACACCGGGGAGCTGTTTTTT. It encodes CATSPFQSTGVDTGELFF. The rearrangement joins TRBV24-1 to TRBJ2-2, with 7 positions matching TRBD1. Germline loops: CDR1 KGHDR, CDR2 SFDVKD. The CDR3 has 18 amino acids. The ends lost 6 bases at V and 3 bases at J; junction bases unmatched: 15.